This T cell receptor beta chain was retrieved from a study of control samples from healthy donors and cancer patients. There are a few counts of this clone. V lost 0 bases and J lost 2, with 5 bases in between. This CDR3 is built from 14 residues. CDR1 is LGHDT and CDR2 is YNNKEL in the germline V gene (reference sequence). The repertoire was sequenced with immunoSEQ multiplex PCR; TCRdb's copy has only in-frame clones and lacks some. The repertoire holds about 86,000 clones, with over 85% as singletons. The sequence came from a woman aged 30 to 39 in good health. Sequencing was carried out using blood. V and J are TRBV3-1 (or the pseudogene TRBV3-2) and TRBJ1-5; perhaps TRBD1 as D (5 bases). The CDR3: CASSQEQGNQPQHF. Written as DNA, the CDR3 is TGTGCCAGCAGCCAAGAACAGGGCAATCAGCCCCAGCATTTT.